These T cell receptor beta chains were read from a single sample in a study of blood T cell repertoires in COVID-19. Assay used: immunoSEQ multiplex PCR; TCRdb lists only in-frame clones, some missing. The table includes about 76,000 clones, 70% to 90% detected once. What was sequenced was peripheral blood. The receptors come from a man in his sixties with COVID-19, enrolled during active disease. Both conserved end residues are part of each CDR3. A D gene is named only where the DNA matches it firmly. Clone size appears in some rows only: once, few, many, or a class for an expanded clone.

clone size,D gene,J gene,V gene,CDR3 DNA,CDR3 protein
.,.,TRBJ2-2,TRBV7-7,TGTGCCAGCAGCTTGGGCCAGAAGGCCGGGGAGCTGTTTTTT,CASSLGQKAGELFF
.,TRBD2,TRBJ2-7,TRBV2,TGTGCCAGCTCTACACAGACTAGCGGGAGGTACATGAGCTCCTACGAGCAGTACTTC,CASSTQTSGRYMSSYEQYF
.,.,TRBJ1-5,TRBV7-3,TGTGCCAGCAGCTTAATGGCTTCGACAGATAACAATCAGCCCCAGCATTTT,CASSLMASTDNNQPQHF
.,.,TRBJ2-1,TRBV11-2,TGTGCCAGCAGCCATACTATGTACCAGGGGAATGAGCAGTTCTTC,CASSHTMYQGNEQFF
.,.,TRBJ2-7,TRBV18,TGTGCCAGCTCACGGGACTTGGCCTACGAGCAGTACTTC,CASSRDLAYEQYF
.,TRBD1,TRBJ1-2,TRBV4-1,TGCGCCAGCAGCCAAGATGGGACAGTCAACTATGGCTACACCTTC,CASSQDGTVNYGYTF
.,TRBD2,TRBJ2-5,TRBV5-6,TGTGCCAGCAGCTCGTGGTCTAGCGGGGGCGGACAAGAGACCCAGTACTTC,CASSSWSSGGGQETQYF
once,.,TRBJ2-2,TRBV2,TGTGCCAGCAGTGAATCGGGTATTAACACCGGGGAGCTGTTTTTT,CASSESGINTGELFF
.,.,TRBJ1-5,TRBV3-1/TRBV3-2,TGTGCCAGCAGTCTAACGACAGGAAAGTATAGCAATCAGCCCCAGCATTTT,CASSLTTGKYSNQPQHF
.,.,TRBJ2-3,TRBV11-2,TGTGCCAGCAGTCTGGGACACCTCGGCACAGATACGCAGTATTTT,CASSLGHLGTDTQYF